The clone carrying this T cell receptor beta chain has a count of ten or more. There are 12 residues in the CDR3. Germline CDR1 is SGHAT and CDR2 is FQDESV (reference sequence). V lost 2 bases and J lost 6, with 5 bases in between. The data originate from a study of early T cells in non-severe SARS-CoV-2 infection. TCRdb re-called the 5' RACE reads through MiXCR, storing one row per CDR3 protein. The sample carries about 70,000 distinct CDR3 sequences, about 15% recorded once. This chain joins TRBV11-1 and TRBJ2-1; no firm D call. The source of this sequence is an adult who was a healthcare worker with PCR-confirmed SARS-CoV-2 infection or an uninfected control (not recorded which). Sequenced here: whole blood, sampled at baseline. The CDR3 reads CASSLQSNEQFF. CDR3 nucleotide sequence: TGTGCCAGCAGCTTACAGAGCAATGAGCAGTTCTTC.